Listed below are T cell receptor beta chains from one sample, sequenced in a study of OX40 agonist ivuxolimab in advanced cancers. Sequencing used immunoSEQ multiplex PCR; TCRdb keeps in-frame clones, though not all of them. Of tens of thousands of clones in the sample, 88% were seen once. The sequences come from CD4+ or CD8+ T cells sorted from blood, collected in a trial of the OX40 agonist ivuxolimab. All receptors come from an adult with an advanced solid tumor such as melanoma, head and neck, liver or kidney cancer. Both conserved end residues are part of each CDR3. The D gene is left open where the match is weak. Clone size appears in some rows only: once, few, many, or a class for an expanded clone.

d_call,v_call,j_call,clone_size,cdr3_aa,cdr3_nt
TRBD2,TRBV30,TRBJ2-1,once,CAWIGSGRENYNEQFF,TGTGCCTGGATAGGCAGCGGGAGGGAAAATTACAATGAGCAGTTCTTC
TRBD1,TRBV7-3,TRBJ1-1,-,CASSLKPGTGGGRAEAFF,TGTGCCAGCAGCTTAAAACCGGGGACAGGGGGCGGGCGGGCTGAAGCTTTCTTT
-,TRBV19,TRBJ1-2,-,CASKPGRRGYTF,TGTGCCAGTAAACCAGGGCGGAGGGGCTACACCTTC
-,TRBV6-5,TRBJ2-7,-,CASSYSTRNQPQWQYF,TGTGCCAGCAGTTACTCGACCCGAAACCAGCCCCAATGGCAGTACTTC
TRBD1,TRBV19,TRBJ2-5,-,CASSMSHRGQGGARETQYF,TGTGCCAGTAGTATGTCACATAGGGGACAGGGGGGAGCCAGGGAGACCCAGTACTTC
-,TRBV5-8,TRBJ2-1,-,CASSRFSSYNEQFF,TGTGCCAGCAGCCGGTTCAGCTCCTACAATGAGCAGTTCTTC
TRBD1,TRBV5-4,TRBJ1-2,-,CASSGAGTGGAYGYTF,TGTGCCAGCAGCGGCGCCGGGACAGGGGGCGCCTATGGCTACACCTTC
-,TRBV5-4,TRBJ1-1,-,CASSLDGMIAEAFF,TGTGCCAGCAGCTTGGATGGGATGATTGCTGAAGCTTTCTTT
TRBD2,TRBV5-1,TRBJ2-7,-,CASSPKRGGRNEQYF,TGCGCCAGCAGCCCAAAGCGGGGGGGCCGGAACGAGCAGTACTTC
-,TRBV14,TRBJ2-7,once,CASSQSWGLPYEQYF,TGTGCCAGCAGCCAAAGTTGGGGACTCCCGTACGAGCAGTACTTC
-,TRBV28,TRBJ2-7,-,CASSLVPVAEPYEQYF,TGTGCCAGCAGTTTAGTTCCGGTAGCGGAACCCTACGAGCAGTACTTC
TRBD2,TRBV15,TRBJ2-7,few,CATSRGSGGRYEQYF,TGTGCCACCAGCAGAGGGAGCGGGGGTCGTTACGAGCAGTACTTC
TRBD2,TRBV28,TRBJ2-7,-,CASSVLSGRLYEQYF,TGTGCCAGCAGTGTCCTTAGCGGGAGGCTCTACGAGCAGTACTTC
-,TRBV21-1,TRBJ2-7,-,CASSKGTSLYEQYF,TGTGCCAGCAGCAAAGGGACTAGCCTCTACGAGCAGTACTTC